This T cell receptor (beta chain) was recorded in a study of blood T cell repertoires in COVID-19. Study-wide context: Sources were T cells, B-cell-depleted T cells, or PBMCs; the material itself was cDNA or gDNA.

The length of the CDR3 is 15 residues. V was shortened by 4 bases and J by 1 base, with 13 bases between the two germline ends. Per the germline V gene, CDR1 is SGHRS and CDR2 is YFSETQ. Original processing notes: Amplification with reference gene primers provided the estimates of nucleated cell counts. Assay: immunoSEQ multiplex PCR; the TCRdb copy retains only in-frame clones and omits some. V and J calls and clone size are given by that table; D and trimming were obtained from the DNA. The sample has approximately 100,000 clones, approximately 90% seen once; the top ten hold 0.85% to 1%. This sequence was found in a man in his 60s with acute or convalescent COVID-19. The sample was peripheral blood. The chain recombines TRBV5-1 with TRBJ2-3, with D possibly being TRBD1 (6 bases). For the CDR3, the DNA is TGCGCCAGCAGCGGAAGGGGGAGAGGCACAGATACGCAGTATTTT. Encoded protein: CASSGRGRGTDTQYF.